This TCR beta chain is drawn from a study of spatial heterogeneity in lung cancer (dated 2019 in TCRdb). At the level of the whole study: Beta-chain transcripts were consistently detected in greater numbers than alpha-chain transcripts, which likely reflects a higher abundance of beta-chain transcripts. Nonsynonymous mutation counts, determined by whole-exome sequencing of tumor tissue, were related to TCR repertoire features. At surgery, hundreds of tumor regions, roughly 62 matched nontumor lung samples and 45 to 60 PBMC samples were TCR-sequenced for both alpha and beta chains. In non-small cell lung cancer, the study quantitatively compared TCR alpha and beta repertoires across several tumor regions, matched nontumor lung, and blood. In the raw uncorrected reads, each unique combination of TCR and UMI appeared on average more than ten times. TCR transcript counts in tumor regions correlated strongly with a T cell transcriptional module score from matched bulk RNA-seq. Study-wide conclusions, independent of this receptor: Estimated TCR-seq coverage of tumor T cells was only around 7.1% for alpha chains and 13% for beta chains. Additional single-cell paired TCR alpha and beta sequencing was considered necessary to confirm, at a functional level, the hypothesis that regional TCRs recognize regional mutations. The tumor nonsynonymous mutation count correlated with the number of expanded alpha and beta TCRs within the tumor. Counts of ubiquitous and regional expanded TCRs were found to correlate with counts of ubiquitous and regional nonsynonymous mutations, respectively.

The time point label for this specimen denotes: sample taken at primary tumor resection. Donors were under 95 patients with early-stage, untreated non-small cell lung cancer from the lung TRACERx cohort. TCR sequencing used whole RNA extracted from tumor and nontumor lung tissue, or from cryopreserved PBMC samples, without cell sorting. Only patients for whom sufficient RNA was available from at least two tumor regions were selected for TCR sequencing. Before being selected, tumor and adjacent nontumor lung specimens were reviewed by a lung pathologist. This clonotype was recorded at least ten times. No antigen is known for it. No much larger clone is present one base from it, and per-base qualities are unavailable. Via the germline V gene, CDR1 is ENHRY and CDR2 SYGVKD. From cysteine to phenylalanine, the CDR3 is 15 amino acids long. Just CDR3 DNA is preserved here, 45 bases in frame from base 1. V is cut back by 10 bases and J by 8 bases, with 15 bases in the junction unmatched.

Receptor libraries were prepared by 5' RACE. The data were produced on a NextSeq 500. To allow correction of PCR and sequencing errors, the TCR library protocol tagged every TCR cDNA molecule with a unique molecular identifier. In the paper's pipeline: TCR identification, UMI-based error correction and CDR3 extraction were performed with Decombinator tools. TCRs above a frequency of 2 per 1,000, corresponding to the top 1% of the tumor frequency distribution, were defined as expanded. Expanded tumor TCRs statistically deemed absent (corrected P<0.05) from at least one tumor region were classed as regional, and all other expanded tumor TCRs were classed as ubiquitous. Renyi diversity was computed with the R vegan package after each repertoire had been subsampled 100 times to 5,000 TCRs. CDR3 similarity networks were built from amino acid triplet string-kernel similarity, with CDR3s being connected when pairwise similarity was above 0.82. The public reads were reanalyzed by TCRdb: fastp trimming at Q25, MiXCR alignment, in-frame beta chains only. Here each entry gathers all rows of one CDR3 protein and keeps the most common genes and DNA. TCRdb, not the authors, supplied the V and J calls. The sample profile shows approximately 13,000 distinct CDR3 sequences; 5.1% of them were found once. The top ten constitute approximately 25% of the sample.

The rearrangement joined TRBV10-3 to TRBJ2-1, with TRBD2 identical over 9 junction bases. The receptor's source is a male donor with early-stage non-small cell lung cancer. The input for sequencing was lung tumor tissue, taken at surgery. Read as DNA, the sequence is TGTGCCACCAAGGTTGAGCGGGGGGTTTTGGATGAGCAGTTCTTC. Translated, it reads CATKVERGVLDEQFF.